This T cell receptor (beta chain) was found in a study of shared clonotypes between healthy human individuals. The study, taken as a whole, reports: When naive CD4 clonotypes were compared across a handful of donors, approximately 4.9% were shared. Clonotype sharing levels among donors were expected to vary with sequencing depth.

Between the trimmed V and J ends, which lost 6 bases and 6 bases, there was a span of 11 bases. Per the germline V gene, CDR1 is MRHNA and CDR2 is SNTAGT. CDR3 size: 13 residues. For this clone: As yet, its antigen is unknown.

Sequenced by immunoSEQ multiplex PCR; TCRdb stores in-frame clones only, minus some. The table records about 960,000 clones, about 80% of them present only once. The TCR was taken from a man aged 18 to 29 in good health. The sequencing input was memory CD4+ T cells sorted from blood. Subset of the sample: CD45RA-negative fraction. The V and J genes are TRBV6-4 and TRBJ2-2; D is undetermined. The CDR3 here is CASSAVGAGELFF. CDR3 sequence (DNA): TGTGCCAGCAGCGCCGTAGGAGCCGGGGAGCTGTTTTTT.